The 26 T cell receptor beta chains presented below share a single source sample, sequenced in a study of blood T cell repertoires in COVID-19. The protocol was immunoSEQ multiplex PCR, while the TCRdb copy is restricted to in-frame clones and leaves out a portion. This table holds under 300,000 clones, approximately 85% found once. Sequencing was carried out using PBMCs or T cells enriched from blood (not recorded which). These receptors were collected from a woman younger than 45 who had recovered from COVID-19.

The chain is built from TRBV5-1 and TRBJ1-2, with D possibly TRBD1 on 5 matching bases. The CDR3 spans 15 residues. V lost 0 bases, J lost 2 bases, and 11 bases lay in between. CDR1 and CDR2 (germline): SGHRS, YFSETQ. The CDR3 DNA sequence: TGCGCCAGCAGCTTGGTCCCAGGGAGGAACTATGGCTACACCTTC. This translates into CASSLVPGRNYGYTF.

The V call is TRBV4-1, the J call TRBJ2-5; D remains ambiguous. Germline CDR1 and CDR2: MGHRA and YSYEKL. V gave up 1 base and J gave up 1 base, with 10 bases separating them. The CDR3 sequence is 15 residues long. The CDR3 DNA follows: TGCGCCAGCAGCCAAGCCCAAGCCCTCCAAGAGACCCAGTACTTC. As protein: CASSQAQALQETQYF.

The J gene is TRBJ2-7, the V gene TRBV7-6, with D possibly matching TRBD2 (7 bases). Trimming removed 0 bases from V and 2 bases from J, with 11 bases in between. Germline CDR1 reads SGHVS; CDR2 reads FNYEAQ. The CDR3 covers 15 residues. CDR3 DNA sequence: TGTGCCAGCAGCTTAGCGGCGGGGGCCCCCTACGAGCAGTACTTC. It yields the protein CASSLAAGAPYEQYF. Full variable domain (remainder filled in from reference TRBV7-6 and TRBJ2-7): GAGVSQSPRYKVTKRGQDVALRCDPISGHVSLYWYRQALGQGPEFLTYFNYEAQQDKSGLPNDRFSAERPEGSISTLTIQRTEQRDSAMYRCASSLAAGAPYEQYFGPGTRLTVT.

For the CDR3, the DNA is TGCAGCGTAGAATGGGACTTTCGAAGCAATCAGCCCCAGCATTTT. Its protein product is CSVEWDFRSNQPQHF. This sequence joins TRBV29-1 and TRBJ1-5; D may be TRBD1 (5 bases). Germline values: CDR1 SQVTM, CDR2 ANQGSEA. CDR3 length equals 15 residues. Trimming pared 6 bases from V and 1 base from J, leaving 16 bases between.

The J gene is TRBJ1-5, the V gene TRBV15; tentative D call: TRBD1 (6 bases). V was trimmed by 0 bases and J by 1 base, leaving 13 bases between them. Germline loops: CDR1 LNHNV, CDR2 YYDKDF (reference sequence). The CDR3 has 17 amino acids. The CDR3 DNA follows: TGTGCCACCAGCAGAGATCGGGGGGGGGCGAGCAATCAGCCCCAGCATTTT. Protein sequence: CATSRDRGGASNQPQHF.

The V call is TRBV11-1, the J call TRBJ2-7; 8 bases align to TRBD2. V shed 4 bases, J shed 5 bases, and the junction held 4 bases outside the gene matches. This CDR3 has 13 residues. Germline V lookup: CDR1 SGHAT, CDR2 FQDESV (reference sequence). Here the CDR3 reads CASSSGLDHEQYF. CDR3 nucleotide sequence: TGTGCCAGCAGCTCGGGACTAGACCACGAGCAGTACTTC.

The chain has TRBV5-1 and TRBJ2-1; no firm D call. This CDR3 has 14 amino acids. Trimming removed 4 bases from V and 9 bases from J, with 17 bases in between. Per the germline V gene, CDR1 is SGHRS and CDR2 is YFSETQ. The CDR3, as DNA: TGCGCCAGCAGCGAACCAGAACCTCACACTGAGCAGTTCTTC. Its protein product is CASSEPEPHTEQFF.

The chain recombines TRBV9 with TRBJ1-4, with D perhaps TRBD1 (6 bases). V lost 4 bases, J lost 2 bases, and 12 bases lay in between. The CDR3 loop spans 15 amino acids. Germline lookup yields CDR1 SGDLS and CDR2 YYNGEE. The CDR3 sequence is CASSTTGSTNEKLFF. CDR3 sequence (DNA): TGTGCCAGCAGCACTACAGGGTCTACTAATGAAAAACTGTTTTTT.

This chain joins TRBV4-2 and TRBJ1-3; perhaps TRBD1 as D (5 bases). The V gene lost 4 bases and the J gene lost 3 bases, with 13 bases spanning the gap. CDR1 is LGHNA, CDR2 YNFKEQ, per germline. This CDR3 comprises 15 residues. The CDR3 sequence is CASSLGHGVGNTIYF. The CDR3 bases are TGTGCCAGCAGCCTCGGACATGGGGTTGGAAACACCATATATTTT.

This clone was seen only once. The V and J genes are TRBV28 and TRBJ1-5, with D tentatively TRBD1 (5 bases). The germline CDR1 and CDR2 sequences are MDHEN and SYDVKM. The V end was cut by 3 bases, the J end by 7 bases, with 13 bases between. This CDR3 is built from 14 residues. CDR3 in amino acids: CASSFQGTIQPQHF. DNA for the CDR3: TGTGCCAGCAGTTTCCAGGGTACAATCCAGCCCCAGCATTTT.

In nucleotides, the CDR3 is TGTGCCAGCAGTTTATCGCCAGGTGGCGAGCAGTACTTC. Its translation: CASSLSPGGEQYF. V and J are TRBV27 and TRBJ2-7; no reliable D call. V lost 0 bases, J lost 6 bases, and 9 bases lay in between. Germline V lookup: CDR1 MNHEY, CDR2 SMNVEV (reference sequence). This CDR3 is built from 13 residues.

V and J are TRBV3-1 (or the pseudogene TRBV3-2) and TRBJ2-3; TRBD2 aligns across 8 bases. The CDR3 extends over 18 amino acids. V trimming: 1 base; J trimming: 1 base; junction bases outside the gene matches: 10. CDR1 and CDR2 (germline): LGHDT, YNNKEL (reference sequence). CDR3 protein: CASSQGLSGGGGTDTQYF. DNA of the CDR3: TGTGCCAGCAGCCAAGGATTGAGCGGGGGAGGAGGCACAGATACGCAGTATTTT.

The rearrangement joins TRBV24-1 to TRBJ2-6; TRBD1 is a possible D gene (5 bases). The V and J ends lost 10 bases and 0 bases respectively, with 6 bases between them. Germline assignment: CDR1 KGHDR and CDR2 SFDVKD. This CDR3 contains 13 residues. CDR3 protein: CATGASGANVLTF. The CDR3, as DNA: TGTGCCACTGGGGCCTCTGGGGCCAACGTCCTGACTTTC.

The chain employs TRBV27 and TRBJ2-7, with TRBD1 matching 8 bases. Germline assignment: CDR1 MNHEY and CDR2 SMNVEV (reference sequence). V gave up 3 bases and J gave up 6 bases; unmatched junction bases: 7. This CDR3 spans 14 amino acids. CDR3 DNA: TGTGCCAGCAGTTTCCGGGACAGGTCCCGCGAGCAGTACTTC. Its protein product is CASSFRDRSREQYF.

The rearrangement joins TRBV10-3 to TRBJ2-1, with 10 positions matching TRBD2. CDR3 length: 12 amino acids. V gave up 10 bases and J gave up 9 bases; unmatched junction bases: 6. CDR1 and CDR2 (germline): ENHRY, SYGVKD. For the CDR3, the DNA is TGTGCCACCCAGCGGGAGGGAGGTGAGCAGTTCTTC. Translated, it gives CATQREGGEQFF.

This clone has just a few counts. The chain joins TRBV27 to TRBJ1-5, with a possible D match to TRBD1 (6 bases). The CDR3 is made up of 14 amino acids. Per the germline V gene, CDR1 is MNHEY and CDR2 is SMNVEV (reference sequence). The ends were cut back, 3 bases at V and 4 bases at J, with 10 bases in the middle. The CDR3 DNA is TGTGCCAGCAGTTTTACCGGGACAAATCAGCCCCAGCATTTT. Its translation: CASSFTGTNQPQHF.

The chain recombines TRBV27 with TRBJ2-7, with TRBD1 matching over 10 bases. The junction had 3 bases not matched to a gene; V was cut back by 2 bases and J by 2 bases. The V gene's germline CDR1 is MNHEY and CDR2 SMNVEV (reference sequence). CDR3 length equals 15 residues. The CDR3 DNA reads TGTGCCAGCAGTTTAGGGGGGACAGGGGCCTACGAGCAGTACTTC. Its protein product is CASSLGGTGAYEQYF.

The CDR3 here is CATSDTGATETQYF. CDR3 sequence (DNA): TGTGCCACCAGTGACACAGGGGCGACAGAGACCCAGTACTTC. The chain carries TRBV24-1 and TRBJ2-5; 7 nucleotides agree with TRBD1. Germline CDR1 KGHDR, CDR2 SFDVKD. This CDR3 is 14 amino acids long. Trimming took 4 bases from V and 4 from J; bases not matched to a gene: 5.

The V and J genes are TRBV14 and TRBJ1-2, with D possibly TRBD1 on 6 matching bases. Germline CDR1 and CDR2: SGHDN and FVKESK. The CDR3 runs to 14 residues. V was pared by 4 bases and J by 8 bases, with 17 bases between. The CDR3 loop reads CASSPRGTGFGYTF. CDR3 bases: TGTGCCAGCAGCCCCCGGGGAACAGGGTTCGGCTACACCTTC.

This sequence joins TRBV6-5 and TRBJ1-1, with D possibly matching TRBD1 (6 bases). The CDR3 loop spans 14 amino acids. Trimming removed 8 bases at V and 5 bases at J, with 18 bases between. The germline V gene has CDR1 MNHEY and CDR2 SVGAGI. CDR3 loop: CASGPEGVRTEAFF. CDR3 nucleotides: TGTGCCAGCGGGCCCGAGGGGGTTCGGACTGAAGCTTTCTTT.

The gene calls are TRBV11-2 and TRBJ1-2; 8 nucleotides line up with TRBD1. V was pared by 3 bases and J by 6 bases, with 6 bases of the junction left unmatched. The V gene's germline CDR1 is SGHAT and CDR2 FQNNGV. CDR3 length equals 14 residues. In DNA form, the CDR3 reads TGTGCCAGCAGCTTGGACAGGGCCCTTGATGGCTACACCTTC. Amino acids: CASSLDRALDGYTF.

The chain recombines TRBV5-1 with TRBJ1-1; D gene uncertain. The length of the CDR3 is 14 residues. V lost 0 bases, J lost 8 bases, and 14 bases lay in between. The V gene's germline CDR1 is SGHRS and CDR2 YFSETQ. CDR3 DNA sequence: TGCGCCAGCAGCTTGGGCTGGGGAGACCCCGAAGCTTTCTTT. Translating gives CASSLGWGDPEAFF.

The chain couples TRBV10-1 to TRBJ2-3, with 10 positions matching TRBD1. Germline lookup yields CDR1 WNHNN and CDR2 SYGVQD (reference sequence). CDR3 length equals 15 residues. J lost 4 bases, V lost 2 bases, and 3 bases had no gene match. The CDR3 sequence is CASSEGTGAPDTQYF. In DNA form, the CDR3 reads TGCGCCAGCAGTGAGGGGACAGGGGCCCCAGATACGCAGTATTTT.

The chain combines TRBV6-5 with TRBJ1-4; D remains unclear. Germline V gene lookup returns CDR1 MNHEY and CDR2 SVGAGI. The ends were cut back, 2 bases at V and 0 bases at J, with 10 bases in the middle. The CDR3 totals 16 residues. The CDR3 coding sequence is TGTGCCAGCAGTTACACAGCCGGGACAACTAATGAAAAACTGTTTTTT. Protein product: CASSYTAGTTNEKLFF.

The gene calls are TRBV11-2 and TRBJ2-7; 8 bases are shared with TRBD2. Trimming at V came to 5 bases and at J to 6 bases, leaving 9 bases not matched to a gene. Germline values: CDR1 SGHAT, CDR2 FQNNGV. The CDR3 has 14 residues. In DNA form, the CDR3 reads TGTGCCAGCAGCCCGGGGGGGTATGGGGTCGAGCAGTACTTC. It yields the protein CASSPGGYGVEQYF.

This chain connects TRBV27 to TRBJ1-1; possible D gene TRBD1, 6 bases. The CDR3 consists of 12 residues. The germline V and J ends were trimmed by 8 bases and 8 bases, with 15 bases remaining between them. Germline assignment: CDR1 MNHEY and CDR2 SMNVEV (reference sequence). The CDR3 bases are TGTGCCAGCCCTCACAGGGACCTAGAAGCTTTCTTT. Translated: CASPHRDLEAFF.